These 24 T cell receptor beta chains originate from one sample sequenced in a study of beta chain features in type 1 diabetes. Every bit of the isolated RNA underwent reverse transcription, so sequencing read expressed TCRB transcripts. TCRdb's copy holds only in-frame clones and misses some; the assay was immunoSEQ multiplex PCR. The table records some 140,000 clones, around a tenth of them present only once. Sequenced: central memory CD4+ T cells from blood. The receptors stem from a man aged 18 to 29 in good health.

This clone has just a few counts. The chain employs TRBV2 and TRBJ2-3; 13 bases are a match to TRBD2. The CDR3 is made up of 14 amino acids. Germline CDR1 SNHLY, CDR2 FYNNEI. After removal of 9 bases from V and 3 bases from J, the junction contained 3 bases not matched to a gene. This chain's CDR3 is CASKLAGGTDTQYF. The CDR3 nucleotides are TGTGCCAGTAAACTAGCGGGGGGGACAGATACGCAGTATTTT.

The chain recombines TRBV6-5 with TRBJ2-5, with TRBD1 identical over 7 bases. Germline lookup yields CDR1 MNHEY and CDR2 SVGAGI. This CDR3 spans 16 amino acids. V lost 2 bases to trimming and J lost 5 bases; unmatched junction nucleotides: 11. The CDR3 reads CASSYDWDSWRETQYF. The DNA for the CDR3 is TGTGCCAGCAGTTACGACTGGGACAGTTGGAGGGAGACCCAGTACTTC.

This clone was detected many times. The chain is built from TRBV30 and TRBJ1-2, with D maybe TRBD1 (5 bases). The V end lost 3 bases, the J end lost 4 bases, and 9 bases lay between the germline ends. The CDR3 runs to 12 residues. The V gene's germline CDR1 is GTSNPN and CDR2 SVGIG (reference sequence). This chain's CDR3 is CAWSAGPYGYTF. CDR3 DNA sequence: TGTGCCTGGAGCGCAGGGCCCTATGGCTACACCTTC. The full variable domain, in which reference TRBV30 and TRBJ1-2 provide the parts outside the CDR3, is SQTIHQWPATLVQPVGSPLSLECTVEGTSNPNLYWYRQAAGRGLQLLFYSVGIGQISSEVPQNLSASRPQDRQFILSSKKLLLSDSGFYLCAWSAGPYGYTFGSGTRLTVV.

This clone was picked up a small number of times. The rearrangement links TRBV27 to TRBJ1-4, with 8 bases aligning to TRBD1. This CDR3 spans 14 amino acids. With V trimmed by 7 bases and J by 8 bases, 9 bases remained unmatched. Germline CDR1 MNHEY, CDR2 SMNVEV (reference sequence). CDR3 bases: TGTGCCAGCACCTCCCAGGGGGCAGGGGAAAAACTGTTTTTT. Its protein product is CASTSQGAGEKLFF.

V is TRBV5-8 and J is TRBJ1-2, with TRBD1 matching 7 bases. The CDR3 has 14 residues. Germline V gene lookup returns CDR1 SGHTS and CDR2 YDEGEE. With V trimmed by 0 bases and J by 4 bases, 3 bases remained unmatched. CDR3 sequence reads: CASSLAGQIYGYTF. In nucleotides, the CDR3 is TGTGCCAGCAGCTTGGCGGGACAGATCTATGGCTACACCTTC. Drawing the rest from reference TRBV5-8 and TRBJ1-2, the complete variable domain is EAGVTQSPTHLIKTRGQQATLRCSPISGHTSVYWYQQALGLGLQFLLWYDEGEERNRGNFPPRFSGRQFPNYSSELNVNALELEDSALYLCASSLAGQIYGYTFGSGTRLTVV.

This clone was seen a handful of times. The chain couples TRBV2 to TRBJ1-4, with D perhaps matching TRBD1 (6 bases). The CDR3 runs to 14 residues. Trimming took off 8 bases at V and 4 bases at J, with 14 bases between the two ends. Germline CDR1 and CDR2: SNHLY and FYNNEI. The CDR3 DNA sequence: TGTGCCAGCGGGAAACAGGGTAATAATGAAAAACTGTTTTTT. Its translation: CASGKQGNNEKLFF.

This clone has ten or more counts. The V gene is TRBV30, the J gene TRBJ1-2; D may be TRBD1 (5 bases). Trimming removed 3 bases at V and 0 bases at J, with 14 bases between. The germline CDR1 and CDR2 sequences are GTSNPN and SVGIG (reference sequence). The CDR3 length is 15 residues. CDR3 nucleotides: TGTGCCTGGAGCCGTACCCCGGGGGCTAACTATGGCTACACCTTC. As protein: CAWSRTPGANYGYTF.

This clone was seen a handful of times. V is TRBV10-3 and J is TRBJ2-3; 12 positions match TRBD1. The trim removed 6 bases at V and 5 bases at J, leaving 12 bases unmatched. Germline CDR1 and CDR2: ENHRY and SYGVKD. The CDR3 totals 17 residues. The CDR3: CAIRAGQGAKGEDTQYF. CDR3 coding DNA: TGTGCCATCAGGGCGGGACAGGGGGCGAAAGGTGAAGATACGCAGTATTTT.

This clone was detected a few times. The chain carries TRBV6-5 and TRBJ1-6, with 7 positions matching TRBD1. After removal of 4 bases from V and 6 bases from J, the junction contained 6 bases not matched to a gene. Germline V gene data show CDR1 as MNHEY and CDR2 as SVGAGI. The CDR3 is 15 amino acids. The CDR3 sequence: CASSLNRGSNSPLHF. The CDR3 DNA sequence: TGTGCCAGCAGTTTAAACAGGGGTAGTAATTCACCCCTCCACTTT.

Ten or more counts support this clone. The chain combines TRBV7-2 with TRBJ2-7, with 7 bases identical to TRBD2. The germline gives CDR1 SGHTA, CDR2 FQGNSA. The CDR3 extends over 14 amino acids. V dropped 3 bases and J dropped 4; count of bases not matched to a gene: 6. The CDR3 protein is CASSFPERGYEQYF. The CDR3 coding sequence is TGTGCCAGCAGCTTCCCTGAGCGGGGTTACGAGCAGTACTTC. The variable domain in full, completed from reference TRBV7-2 and TRBJ2-7, reads GAGVSQSPSNKVTEKGKDVELRCDPISGHTALYWYRQSLGQGLEFLIYFQGNSAPDKSGLPSDRFSAERTGGSVSTLTIQRTQQEDSAVYLCASSFPERGYEQYFGPGTRLTVT.

The chain recombines TRBV5-4 with TRBJ2-6; D remains unclear. Trimming pared 4 bases from V and 0 bases from J, leaving 8 bases between. CDR3 length: 15 residues. CDR1 is SGHNT, CDR2 YYREEE, per germline (reference sequence). The CDR3 sequence: CASSRDYSGANVLTF. DNA for the CDR3: TGTGCCAGCAGCAGAGATTACTCTGGGGCCAACGTCCTGACTTTC.

The gene calls are TRBV19 and TRBJ2-7, with D unclear. V was shortened by 5 bases and J by 1 base, with 9 bases between the two germline ends. This CDR3 has 13 amino acids. The germline CDR1 and CDR2 sequences are LNHDA and SQIVND (reference sequence). As DNA, the CDR3 is TGTGCCAGTAGTTTTCAGGTTTCCTACGAGCAGTACTTC. It specifies CASSFQVSYEQYF.

This chain links TRBV4-3 with TRBJ1-5; D possibly corresponds to TRBD1 (5 bases). CDR1 and CDR2 from the germline V gene are LGHNA and YSLEER. This CDR3 comprises 15 residues. Trimming took off 0 bases at V and 4 bases at J, with 10 bases between the two ends. Written as DNA, the CDR3 is TGCGCCAGCAGCCAAGAAAGGACAAATAATCAGCCCCAGCATTTT. It encodes CASSQERTNNQPQHF.

V gene TRBV5-1 combines with J gene TRBJ1-1; TRBD1 is a possible D gene (6 bases). Trimming shortened V by 0 bases and J by 1 base, and 10 bases separated the two germline ends. This CDR3 has 15 amino acids. CDR1 and CDR2 from the germline V gene are SGHRS and YFSETQ. The CDR3 loop reads CASSLGQGTNTEAFF. DNA for the CDR3: TGCGCCAGCAGCTTGGGGCAGGGGACGAACACTGAAGCTTTCTTT.

This clone came up a few times. The V gene is TRBV5-1, the J gene TRBJ2-1; 11 bases fit TRBD2. The CDR3 extends over 16 amino acids. Germline trimming cut 4 bases from V and 6 bases from J; bases unmatched to any gene: 9. Germline CDR1 reads SGHRS; CDR2 reads YFSETQ. Here the CDR3 DNA reads TGCGCCAGCAGCCCGTGGGGACTAGCGGACCTCAATGAGCAGTTCTTC. Amino acid sequence: CASSPWGLADLNEQFF. Combining the CDR3 with reference TRBV5-1 and TRBJ2-1 gives the whole variable domain KAGVTQTPRYLIKTRGQQVTLSCSPISGHRSVSWYQQTPGQGLQFLFEYFSETQRNKGNFPGRFSGRQFSNSRSEMNVSTLELGDSALYLCASSPWGLADLNEQFFGPGTRLTVL.

In its sample, this clone was seen a few times. CDR3 nucleotide sequence: TGTGCCACCACGGGACAGGAGTACAATGAGCAGTTCTTC. It encodes CATTGQEYNEQFF. The rearrangement joins TRBV2 to TRBJ2-1; TRBD1 matches 8 bases. This CDR3 spans 13 amino acids. Germline-derived CDR1 and CDR2 are SNHLY and FYNNEI. The J segment lost 4 bases and the V segment lost 10 bases, leaving 6 bases of the junction unmatched.

This chain joins TRBV7-6 and TRBJ2-2, with 8 bases that match TRBD1. CDR3 length: 16 amino acids. Germline loops: CDR1 SGHVS, CDR2 FNYEAQ. The trim removed 5 bases at V and 0 bases at J, leaving 5 bases unmatched. The chain's CDR3 is CASSRDRGPNTGELFF. The CDR3 DNA is TGTGCCAGCAGCCGCGACAGGGGCCCGAACACCGGGGAGCTGTTTTTT.

There are a few counts of this clone. V gene TRBV5-1 combines with J gene TRBJ1-4; D gene uncertain. Looked up from germline, CDR1 is SGHRS and CDR2 is YFSETQ. The V end lost 7 bases, the J end lost 0 bases, and 10 bases lay between the germline ends. This CDR3 is built from 14 residues. The CDR3 DNA reads as TGCGCCAGCGCCGACACTTCAACTAATGAAAAACTGTTTTTT. Translated: CASADTSTNEKLFF.

The chain links TRBV11-2 to TRBJ2-1; TRBD2 matches 14 bases. The CDR3 is made up of 13 amino acids. Germline CDR1 is SGHAT and CDR2 is FQNNGV. After removal of 8 bases from V and 7 bases from J, the junction contained 1 base not matched to a gene. CDR3 region: CASGLAGGNEQFF. In nucleotides, the CDR3 is TGTGCCAGCGGACTAGCGGGGGGAAATGAGCAGTTCTTC.

The chain recombines TRBV7-7 with TRBJ2-1; TRBD2 matches at 9 bases. V lost 3 bases to trimming and J lost 6 bases; unmatched junction nucleotides: 3. CDR3 length: 14 amino acids. Germline CDR1 is SSHAT and CDR2 is FNYEAQ (reference sequence). CDR3 protein: CASSLGRGGNEQFF. The DNA of the CDR3 is TGTGCCAGCAGCTTGGGGCGGGGGGGCAATGAGCAGTTCTTC.

This chain connects TRBV6-6 to TRBJ1-3, with D perhaps matching TRBD1 (5 bases). Deletions cut 5 bases from V and 1 base from J, with 9 bases between. The length of the CDR3 is 14 residues. Germline loops: CDR1 MNHNY, CDR2 SVGAGI (reference sequence). The CDR3 sequence: CASSPGQSGNTIYF. The CDR3 nucleotides are TGTGCCAGCAGTCCCGGACAATCTGGAAACACCATATATTTT.

Concerning this clone: The same CDR3 is also encoded by other DNA sequences in this sample. The V and J genes are TRBV30 and TRBJ2-1; perhaps TRBD1 as D (6 bases). This CDR3 has 15 residues. Germline CDR1 and CDR2: GTSNPN and SVGIG (reference sequence). The V and J ends lost 0 bases and 4 bases respectively, with 13 bases between them. DNA of the CDR3: TGTGCCTGGAGTGTACTGGACAGCTCTTACAATGAGCAGTTCTTC. Its protein product is CAWSVLDSSYNEQFF. Together with reference TRBV30 and TRBJ2-1, the CDR3 gives the full variable domain: SQTIHQWPATLVQPVGSPLSLECTVEGTSNPNLYWYRQAAGRGLQLLFYSVGIGQISSEVPQNLSASRPQDRQFILSSKKLLLSDSGFYLCAWSVLDSSYNEQFFGPGTRLTVL.

The J gene is TRBJ1-2, the V gene TRBV4-2; D gene unclear. The V end was cut by 1 base, the J end by 7 bases, with 7 bases between. The CDR3 runs to 12 residues. Germline lookup yields CDR1 LGHNA and CDR2 YNFKEQ. The CDR3, as DNA: TGTGCCAGCAGCCAAGTTTCCTCTGGCTACACCTTC. Protein: CASSQVSSGYTF.

This clone has only a few counts. The rearrangement uses TRBV11-3 and TRBJ2-3; 14 bases are a match to TRBD2. This CDR3 is built from 16 residues. V was pared by 3 bases and J by 2 bases, with 1 base of the junction left unmatched. Per the germline V gene, CDR1 is SGHNT and CDR2 is YENEEA. CDR3: CASSLGLAGDTDTQYF. CDR3 DNA sequence: TGTGCCAGCAGCTTGGGACTAGCGGGGGACACAGATACGCAGTATTTT.